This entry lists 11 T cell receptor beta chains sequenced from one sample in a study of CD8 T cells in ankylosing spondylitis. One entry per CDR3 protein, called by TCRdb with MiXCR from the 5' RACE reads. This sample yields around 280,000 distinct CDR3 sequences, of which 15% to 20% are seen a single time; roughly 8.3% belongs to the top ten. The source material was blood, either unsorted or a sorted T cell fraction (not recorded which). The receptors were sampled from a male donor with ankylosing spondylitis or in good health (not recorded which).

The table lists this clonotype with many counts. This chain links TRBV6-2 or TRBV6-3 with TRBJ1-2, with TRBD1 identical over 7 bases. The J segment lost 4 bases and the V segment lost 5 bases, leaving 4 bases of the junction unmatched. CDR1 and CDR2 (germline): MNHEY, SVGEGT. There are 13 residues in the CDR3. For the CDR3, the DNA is TGTGCCAGCAGTCTACAGGGGAGCTATGGCTACACCTTC. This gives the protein CASSLQGSYGYTF.

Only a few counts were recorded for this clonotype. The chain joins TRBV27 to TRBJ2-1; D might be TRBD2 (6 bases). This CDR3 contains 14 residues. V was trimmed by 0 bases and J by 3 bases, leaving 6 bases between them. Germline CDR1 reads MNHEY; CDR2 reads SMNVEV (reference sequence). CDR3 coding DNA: TGTGCCAGCAGTTTATCCGGGGGCTACAATGAGCAGTTCTTC. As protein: CASSLSGGYNEQFF.

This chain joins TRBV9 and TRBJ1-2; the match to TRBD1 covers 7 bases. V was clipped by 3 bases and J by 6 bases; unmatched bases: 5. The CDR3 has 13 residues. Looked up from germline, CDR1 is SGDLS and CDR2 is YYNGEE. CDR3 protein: CASSGQGWNGYTF. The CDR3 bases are TGTGCCAGCAGCGGACAGGGCTGGAATGGCTACACCTTC.

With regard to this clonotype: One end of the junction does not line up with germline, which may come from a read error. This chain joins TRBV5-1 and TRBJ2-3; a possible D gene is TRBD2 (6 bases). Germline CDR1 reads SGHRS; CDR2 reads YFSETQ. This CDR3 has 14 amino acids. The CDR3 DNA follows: TGCGCCAGCAGCCACCTCTCGGGAGAAGATATGCAGTATTTT. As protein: CASSHLSGEDMQYF.

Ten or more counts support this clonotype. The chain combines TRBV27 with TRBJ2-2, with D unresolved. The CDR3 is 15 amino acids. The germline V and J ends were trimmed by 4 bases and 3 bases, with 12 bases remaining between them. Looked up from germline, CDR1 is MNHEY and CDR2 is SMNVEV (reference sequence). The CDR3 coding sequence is TGTGCCAGCAGTTCCGATCCGACTTACACCGGGGAGCTGTTTTTT. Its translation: CASSSDPTYTGELFF.

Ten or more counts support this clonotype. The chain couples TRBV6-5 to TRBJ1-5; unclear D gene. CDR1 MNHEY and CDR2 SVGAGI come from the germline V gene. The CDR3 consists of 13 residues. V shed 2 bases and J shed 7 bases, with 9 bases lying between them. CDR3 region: CASSYQKSQPQHF. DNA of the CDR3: TGTGCCAGCAGTTACCAGAAATCCCAGCCCCAGCATTTT.

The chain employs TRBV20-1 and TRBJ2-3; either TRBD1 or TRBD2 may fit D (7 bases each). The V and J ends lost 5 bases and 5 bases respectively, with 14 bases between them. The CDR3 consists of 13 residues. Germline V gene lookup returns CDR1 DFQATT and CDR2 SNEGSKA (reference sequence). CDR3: CSASQGGEDTQYF. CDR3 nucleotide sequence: TGCAGTGCTTCCCAGGGGGGGGAAGATACGCAGTATTTT.

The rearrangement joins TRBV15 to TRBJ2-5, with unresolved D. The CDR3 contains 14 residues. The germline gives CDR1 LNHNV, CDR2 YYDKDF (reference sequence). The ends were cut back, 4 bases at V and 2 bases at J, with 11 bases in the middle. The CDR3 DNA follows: TGTGCCACCAGCACCTCAATAATACAAGAGACCCAGTACTTC. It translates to CATSTSIIQETQYF.

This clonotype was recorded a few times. The CDR3 coding sequence is TGTGCCAGCAGCGTAGGGGGAGACACCGGGGAGCTGTTTTTT. Its protein is CASSVGGDTGELFF. V is TRBV9 and J is TRBJ2-2; tentatively, D is TRBD2 (5 bases). There are 14 residues in the CDR3. The V gene's germline CDR1 is SGDLS and CDR2 YYNGEE. Trimming stripped 0 bases from V and 3 bases from J, with 6 bases between.

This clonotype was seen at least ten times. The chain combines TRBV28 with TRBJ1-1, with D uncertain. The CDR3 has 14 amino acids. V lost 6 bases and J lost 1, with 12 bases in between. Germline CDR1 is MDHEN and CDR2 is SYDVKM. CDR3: CASSLTGSNTEAFF. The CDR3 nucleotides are TGTGCCAGCAGCTTGACCGGATCGAACACTGAAGCTTTCTTT.

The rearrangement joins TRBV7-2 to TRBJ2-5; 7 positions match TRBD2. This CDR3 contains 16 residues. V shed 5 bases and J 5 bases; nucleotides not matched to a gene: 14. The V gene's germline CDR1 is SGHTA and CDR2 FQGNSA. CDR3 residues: CASSPVGGIFMETQYF. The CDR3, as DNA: TGTGCCAGCAGCCCGGTGGGGGGGATTTTTATGGAGACCCAGTACTTC.